This TCR beta chain was documented in a study of shared clonotypes between healthy human individuals. CDR1 KGHSH and CDR2 LQKENI come from the germline V gene. This CDR3 is 14 amino acids long. V was shortened by 4 bases and J by 0 bases, with 10 bases between the two germline ends. The donor cohort consisted entirely of Caucasian adults residing in Nashville, Tennessee. The table lists this clone with a few counts. Profiling relied on immunoSEQ multiplex PCR, and the TCRdb table lists in-frame clones only, not all of them. The table has a few million clones, under 97% seen once. Sequencing was performed on naive CD4+ T cells sorted from blood. Regarding subset: CD45RA+ positively selected. This clonotype was sampled from a young man in good health. The V gene is TRBV18, the J gene TRBJ2-7; D is unresolved. The CDR3 DNA is TGTGCCAGCTCACTCGGACGGTACTCCTACGAGCAGTACTTC. Translated: CASSLGRYSYEQYF. The entire variable domain, with the rest obtained from reference TRBV18 and TRBJ2-7, is as follows: NAGVMQNPRHLVRRRGQEARLRCSPMKGHSHVYWYRQLPEEGLKFMVYLQKENIIDESGMPKERFSAEFPKEGPSILRIQQVVRGDSAAYFCASSLGRYSYEQYFGPGTRLTVT.